This passage covers 10 T cell receptor beta chains from one sample sequenced in a study of blood T cell repertoires in COVID-19. TCRdb's table, derived via immunoSEQ multiplex PCR, lists solely in-frame clones and lacks some. This sample has approximately 63,000 clones; about nine tenths occur once, and the top ten carry 1% to 1.5%. Material: peripheral blood. These TCRs come from a woman of 80 years or more with acute or convalescent COVID-19.

The chain joins TRBV7-3 to TRBJ1-1; D is uncertain. Germline V gene lookup returns CDR1 SGHTA and CDR2 FQGTGA. The CDR3 consists of 13 residues. V lost 2 bases to trimming and J lost 2 bases, with 6 bases between them. The CDR3 DNA reads as TGTGCCAGCAGCTTACAGGTAAACACTGAAGCTTTCTTT. Protein: CASSLQVNTEAFF.

This chain uses TRBV12-3 or TRBV12-4 with TRBJ2-7; a possible D gene is TRBD2 (5 bases). V dropped 6 bases and J dropped 3 bases, with 12 bases sitting between them. The CDR3 contains 13 residues. CDR3 region: CASSPGIHYEQYF. The DNA for the CDR3 is TGTGCCAGCAGCCCCGGGATCCACTACGAGCAGTACTTC.

V gene TRBV7-2 combines with J gene TRBJ2-5; D not resolved. The CDR3 runs 13 residues. CDR1 SGHTA and CDR2 FQGNSA come from the germline V gene. The V end was cut by 3 bases, the J end by 2 bases, with 7 bases between. The CDR3 coding sequence is TGTGCCAGCAGCTTCACTTTACAAGAGACCCAGTACTTC. Translating it yields CASSFTLQETQYF.

The chain has TRBV21-1 and TRBJ1-2; the listed D gene, TRBD1, was not tested against the DNA. TRBV21-1 is an annotated pseudogene. The CDR3 has 14 residues. CDR3 sequence reads: CASSKGGLQGGYTF. The CDR3 bases are TGTGCCAGCAGCAAAGGTGGCCTCCAGGGAGGCTACACCTTC.

The V gene is TRBV24-1, the J gene TRBJ2-7; maybe TRBD2 (6 bases). Per germline, CDR1 KGHDR and CDR2 SFDVKD. This CDR3 has 12 residues. V lost 10 bases, J lost 6 bases, and 15 bases lay in between. CDR3 nucleotide sequence: TGTGCCACGGAGGGAATAGGGAGCGAGCAGTACTTC. It codes for CATEGIGSEQYF.

This sequence joins TRBV28 and TRBJ1-1; no clear D gene. Looked up from germline, CDR1 is MDHEN and CDR2 is SYDVKM. The CDR3 consists of 14 residues. V was trimmed by 4 bases and J by 3 bases, leaving 12 bases between them. CDR3 DNA: TGTGCCAGCAGTTCTATCGGGATCCACACTGAAGCTTTCTTT. This sequence encodes CASSSIGIHTEAFF.

J is TRBJ2-5 and V is TRBV20-1; TRBD1 might be the D (5 bases). Trimming left V 3 bases short and J 5 bases short, with 10 bases between. Germline V gene lookup returns CDR1 DFQATT and CDR2 SNEGSKA (reference sequence). This CDR3 has 12 residues. CDR3 nucleotide sequence: TGCAGTGCTAGTGCATCAGGGGAGACCCAGTACTTC. Amino acids: CSASASGETQYF.

The V and J genes are TRBV3-1 (or the pseudogene TRBV3-2) and TRBJ2-1, with TRBD1 as a possible D gene (6 bases). The V end lost 6 bases, the J end lost 8 bases, and 11 bases lay between the germline ends. Germline V CDR1 and CDR2: LGHDT, YNNKEL (reference sequence). The CDR3 extends over 12 amino acids. The CDR3 sequence: CASSFQGYEQFF. The CDR3 DNA reads as TGTGCCAGCAGTTTTCAGGGGTATGAGCAGTTCTTC.

The rearrangement joins TRBV12-3 or TRBV12-4 to TRBJ1-1; 10 nucleotides agree with TRBD1. V trimming: 5 bases; J trimming: 10 bases; junction bases outside the gene matches: 7. This CDR3 spans 13 amino acids. DNA of the CDR3: TGTGCCAGCAGTCCGCAAGACAGGGGGCGAGCTTTCTTT. Translated: CASSPQDRGRAFF.

The V and J genes are TRBV6-5 and TRBJ1-2; 8 bases match TRBD1. CDR3 length: 13 residues. The germline V gene has CDR1 MNHEY and CDR2 SVGAGI. After removal of 5 bases from V and 8 bases from J, the junction contained 7 bases not matched to a gene. Written as DNA, the CDR3 is TGTGCCAGCAGTCCGGACAGGGTCTACGGCTACACCTTC. The encoded protein is CASSPDRVYGYTF.